This T cell receptor beta chain was identified during a study of identical twins. This clonotype was counted at least ten times. Compared with germline, one end of the junction differs, possibly owing to a read error. Germline V gene data show CDR1 as SSHAT and CDR2 as FNYEAQ (reference sequence). The CDR3 is 14 amino acids. TCRdb fed the 5' RACE reads into MiXCR, producing one record per CDR3 protein. Of approximately 1.8 million distinct CDR3 sequences in the sample, around 29% were seen once. The chain uses TRBV7-7 and TRBJ2-7; the D is unclear. This clonotype originated in a newborn girl in good health. Sequencing used cord blood. CDR3: CASSLNSYEDEQYF. In DNA form, the CDR3 reads TGTGCTAGCAGCTTAAACTCCTACGAAGACGAGCAGTACTTC.